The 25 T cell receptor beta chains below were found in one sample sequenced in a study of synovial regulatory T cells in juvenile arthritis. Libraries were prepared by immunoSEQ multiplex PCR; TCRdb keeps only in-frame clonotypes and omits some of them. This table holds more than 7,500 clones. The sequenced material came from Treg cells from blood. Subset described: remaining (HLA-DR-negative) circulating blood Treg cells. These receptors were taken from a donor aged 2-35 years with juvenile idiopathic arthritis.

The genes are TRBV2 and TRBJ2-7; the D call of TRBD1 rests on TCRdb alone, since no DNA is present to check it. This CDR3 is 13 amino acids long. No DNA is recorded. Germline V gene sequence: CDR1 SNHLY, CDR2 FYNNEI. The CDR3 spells CASSRDISYEQYF.

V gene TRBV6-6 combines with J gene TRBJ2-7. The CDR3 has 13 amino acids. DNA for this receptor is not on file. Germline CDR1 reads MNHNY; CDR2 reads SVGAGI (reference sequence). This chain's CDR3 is CASKWGTFYEQYF.

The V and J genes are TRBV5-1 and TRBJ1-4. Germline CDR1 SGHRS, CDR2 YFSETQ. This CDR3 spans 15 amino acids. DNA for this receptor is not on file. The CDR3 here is CASSSFSPTNEKLFF.

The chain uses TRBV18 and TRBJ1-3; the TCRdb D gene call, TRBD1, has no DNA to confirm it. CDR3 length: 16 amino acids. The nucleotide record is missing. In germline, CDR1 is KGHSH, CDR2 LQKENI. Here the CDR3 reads CASSTGQGGSGNTIYF.

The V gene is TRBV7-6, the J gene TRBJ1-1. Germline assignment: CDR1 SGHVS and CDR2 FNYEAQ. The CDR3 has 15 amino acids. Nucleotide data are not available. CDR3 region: CASSLSGTLNTEAFF.

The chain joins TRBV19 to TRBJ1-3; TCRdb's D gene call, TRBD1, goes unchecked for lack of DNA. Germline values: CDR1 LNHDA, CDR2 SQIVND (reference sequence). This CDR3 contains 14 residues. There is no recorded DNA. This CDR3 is CASSIWASGNTIYF.

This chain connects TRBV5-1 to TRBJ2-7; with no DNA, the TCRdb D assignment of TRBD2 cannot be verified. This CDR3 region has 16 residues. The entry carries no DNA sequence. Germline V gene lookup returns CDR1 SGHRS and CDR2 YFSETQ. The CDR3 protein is CASSLAGGQSSYEQYF.

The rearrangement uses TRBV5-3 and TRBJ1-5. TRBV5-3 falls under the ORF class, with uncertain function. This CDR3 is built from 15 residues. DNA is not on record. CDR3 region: CARSRRGDSNQPQHF.

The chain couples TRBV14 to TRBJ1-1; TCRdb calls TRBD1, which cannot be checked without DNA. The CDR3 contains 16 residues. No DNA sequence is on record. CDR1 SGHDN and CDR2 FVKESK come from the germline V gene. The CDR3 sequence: CASSQAATGRSTEAFF.

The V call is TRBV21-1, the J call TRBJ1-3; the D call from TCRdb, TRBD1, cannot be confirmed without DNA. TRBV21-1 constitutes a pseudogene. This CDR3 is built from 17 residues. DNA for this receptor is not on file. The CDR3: CASSKHGQGQAGNTIYF.

The CDR3: CASSLRPGGVQPNTEAFF. The chain employs TRBV19 and TRBJ1-1. Germline V gene data show CDR1 as LNHDA and CDR2 as SQIVND (reference sequence). This CDR3 region has 18 residues. The record lacks a DNA sequence.

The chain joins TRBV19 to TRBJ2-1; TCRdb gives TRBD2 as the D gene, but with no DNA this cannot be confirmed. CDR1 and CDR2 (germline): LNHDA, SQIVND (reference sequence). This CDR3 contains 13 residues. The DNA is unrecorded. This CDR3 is CASRPPGGTEQFF.

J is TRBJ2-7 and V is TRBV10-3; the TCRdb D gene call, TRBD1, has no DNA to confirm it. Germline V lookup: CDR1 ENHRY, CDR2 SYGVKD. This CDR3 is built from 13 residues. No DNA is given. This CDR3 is CAISEKGAYEQYF.

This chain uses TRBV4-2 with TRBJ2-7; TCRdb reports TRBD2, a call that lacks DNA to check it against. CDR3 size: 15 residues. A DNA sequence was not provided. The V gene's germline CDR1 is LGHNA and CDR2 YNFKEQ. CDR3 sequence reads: CASSQEDGSSYEQYF.

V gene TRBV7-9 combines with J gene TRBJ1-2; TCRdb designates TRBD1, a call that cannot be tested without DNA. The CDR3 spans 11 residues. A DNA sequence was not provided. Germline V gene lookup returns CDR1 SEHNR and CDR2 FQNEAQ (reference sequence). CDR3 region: CASSRQAIYTF.

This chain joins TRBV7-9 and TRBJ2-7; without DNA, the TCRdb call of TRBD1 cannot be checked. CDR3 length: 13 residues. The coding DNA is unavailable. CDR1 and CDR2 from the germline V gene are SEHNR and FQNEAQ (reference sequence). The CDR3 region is CASSPLGRDEQYF.

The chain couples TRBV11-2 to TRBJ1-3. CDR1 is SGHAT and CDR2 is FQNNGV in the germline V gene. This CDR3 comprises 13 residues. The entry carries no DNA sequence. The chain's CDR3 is CASSPTPTGSIYF.

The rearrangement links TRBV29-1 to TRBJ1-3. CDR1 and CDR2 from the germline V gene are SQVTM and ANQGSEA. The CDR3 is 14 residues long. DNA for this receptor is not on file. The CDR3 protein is CSVATRDGGNTIYF.

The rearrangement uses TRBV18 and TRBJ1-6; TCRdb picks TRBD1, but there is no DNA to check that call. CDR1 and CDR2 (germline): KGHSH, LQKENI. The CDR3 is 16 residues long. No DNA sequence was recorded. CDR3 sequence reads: CASSPLPGQLNSPLHF.

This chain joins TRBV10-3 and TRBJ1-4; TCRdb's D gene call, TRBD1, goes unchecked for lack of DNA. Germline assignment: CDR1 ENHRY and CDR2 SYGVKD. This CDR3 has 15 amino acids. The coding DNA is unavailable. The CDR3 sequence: CAIRDRGDANEKLFF.

The CDR3 here is CASSGGMNTEAFF. J is TRBJ1-1 and V is TRBV5-1. This CDR3 is built from 13 residues. DNA is not recorded here. The germline gives CDR1 SGHRS, CDR2 YFSETQ.

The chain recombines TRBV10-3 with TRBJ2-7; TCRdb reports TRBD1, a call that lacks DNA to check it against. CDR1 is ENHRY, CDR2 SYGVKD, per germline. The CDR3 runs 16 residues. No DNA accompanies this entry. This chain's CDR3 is CAISLGTGQGKEEQYF.

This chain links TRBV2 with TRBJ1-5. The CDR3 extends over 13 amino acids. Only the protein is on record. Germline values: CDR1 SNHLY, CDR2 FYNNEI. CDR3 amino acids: CASSEGSNQPQHF.

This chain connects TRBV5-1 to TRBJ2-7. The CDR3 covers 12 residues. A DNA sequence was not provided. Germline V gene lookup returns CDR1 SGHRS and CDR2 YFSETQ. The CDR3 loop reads CASRDGSYEQYF.

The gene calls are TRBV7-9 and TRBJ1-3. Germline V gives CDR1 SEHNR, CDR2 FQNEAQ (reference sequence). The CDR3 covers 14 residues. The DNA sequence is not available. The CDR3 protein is CASSFWVSGNTIYF.